The T cell receptor (beta chain) under discussion was sequenced for a study of OX40 agonist ivuxolimab in advanced cancers. Study in general: Of the patients, three showed partial responses, one with hepatocellular carcinoma and two with cutaneous melanoma.

A note on this clone: Its specificity is unknown.

General study findings and limits: CD8+ T cells (on average) carried more expanded clones than CD4+ T cells. Clones of CD4+ and CD8+ blood T cells grew by week 6 at doses of 0.1 to 3.0 mg/kg.

Generated by immunoSEQ multiplex PCR, the TCRdb table keeps only in-frame clones and is missing some. The sample contains 60,000 to 75,000 clones, 88% of which appear only once. The sequences come from CD4+ or CD8+ T cells sorted from blood, collected in a trial of the OX40 agonist ivuxolimab. This clonotype was obtained from an adult with an advanced solid tumor such as melanoma, head and neck, liver or kidney cancer.

For the CDR3, the DNA is TGTGCCAGCACCCCACAGGGTGGCAATGAGCAGTTCTTC. Its translation is CASTPQGGNEQFF. V and J are TRBV6-1 and TRBJ2-1; possibly TRBD1 for D (6 bases). The V gene lost 7 bases and the J gene lost 6 bases, with 13 bases spanning the gap. This CDR3 has 13 residues. CDR1 MNHNS and CDR2 SASEGT come from the germline V gene.